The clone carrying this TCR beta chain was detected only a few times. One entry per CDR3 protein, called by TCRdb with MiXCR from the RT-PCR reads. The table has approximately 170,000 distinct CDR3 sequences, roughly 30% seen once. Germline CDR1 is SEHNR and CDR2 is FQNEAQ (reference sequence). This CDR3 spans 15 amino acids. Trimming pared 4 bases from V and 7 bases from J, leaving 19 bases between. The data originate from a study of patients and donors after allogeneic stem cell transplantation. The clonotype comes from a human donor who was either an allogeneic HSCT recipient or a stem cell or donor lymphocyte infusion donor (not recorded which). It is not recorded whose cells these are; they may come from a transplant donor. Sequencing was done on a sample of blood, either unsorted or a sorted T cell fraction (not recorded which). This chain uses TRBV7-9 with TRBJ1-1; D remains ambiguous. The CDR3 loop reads CASSSHPRTDGEAFF. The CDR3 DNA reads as TGTGCCAGCAGCTCTCACCCTCGCACCGACGGTGAAGCTTTCTTT.